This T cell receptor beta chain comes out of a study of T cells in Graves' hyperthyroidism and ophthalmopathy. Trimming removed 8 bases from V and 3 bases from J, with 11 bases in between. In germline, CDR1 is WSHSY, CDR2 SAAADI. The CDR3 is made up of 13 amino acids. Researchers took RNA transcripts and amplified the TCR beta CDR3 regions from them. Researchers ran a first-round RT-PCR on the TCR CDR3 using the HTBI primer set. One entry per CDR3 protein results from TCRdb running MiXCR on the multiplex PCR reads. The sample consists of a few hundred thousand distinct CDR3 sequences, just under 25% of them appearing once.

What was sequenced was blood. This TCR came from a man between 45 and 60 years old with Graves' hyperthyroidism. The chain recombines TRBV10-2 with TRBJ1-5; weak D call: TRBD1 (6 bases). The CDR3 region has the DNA TGCGCCAGCTCCGGGACATCCAATCAGCCCCAGCATTTT. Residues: CASSGTSNQPQHF.